This T cell receptor (beta chain) came from a study of T cell responses to AZD1222 COVID-19 vaccine. As for the study in general: Investigators merged groups given second doses at roughly 4 or roughly 12 weeks.

The assay was immunoSEQ multiplex PCR, and TCRdb's table has in-frame clones only and misses some. The sample shows about 130,000 clones, around 85% of them seen only once. V was pared by 1 base and J by 8 bases, with 5 bases of the junction left unmatched. CDR3 length equals 15 residues. Germline loops: CDR1 MDHEN, CDR2 SYDVKM. Turning to this clone: The antigen remains unidentified.

Study-wide results and limits: Following two doses of AZD1222, Spike-specific TCR breadth and depth rose. The peak T cell response came first, and repertoires were sampled only after it. It should be noted that donors were predominantly white British and more often female, and clonal diversity was possibly underestimated.

Specimen: peripheral blood, collected on day 0 of AZD1222 vaccination. The receptor was derived from an adult in good health. This rearrangement joins TRBV28 to TRBJ1-3; 10 positions agree with TRBD1. The CDR3 nucleotides are TGTGCCAGCAGTTTATTCCCCGGGACAGGGGACACCATATATTTT. It specifies CASSLFPGTGDTIYF.